This T cell receptor (beta chain) was sequenced for a study of glioma-infiltrating T cells. The iRepertoire nested amplicon-rescue multiplex PCR amplified TCR alpha and beta CDR3s from RNA. TCRdb independently ran MiXCR on the multiplex PCR reads; one entry per CDR3 protein. The data contain more than 300,000 distinct CDR3 sequences, roughly two fifths of them singletons. The sequence was obtained from a human donor with low-grade glioma or glioblastoma, undergoing nonglioma brain surgery, or in good health (not recorded which). Material: glioma tissue, nonneoplastic brain tissue, or PBMCs (not recorded which).

CDR3 sequence: CASSPRDSSVGIDTQHF. The CDR3 coding sequence is TGTGCCAGTAGTCCCCGCGACAGCTCTGTAGGGATAGATACGCAGCATTTT. The J gene is TRBJ2-3, the V gene TRBV19, with D tentatively TRBD1 (5 bases). The J call is in doubt because the DNA end fits TRBJ1-5 better. CDR1 LNHDA and CDR2 SQIVND come from the germline V gene (reference sequence). There are 17 residues in the CDR3.